The 7 T cell receptor beta chains given below trace back to one sample, sequenced in a study of blood T cell repertoires in COVID-19 (dated by TCRdb to 2018 to 2021). The library was generated by the immunoSEQ multiplex PCR assay. TCRdb provides this immuneACCESS table in a form limited to in-frame rearrangements. Some clones are lacking; in checked studies, under half of them reflect an unresolved V gene, and why the rest are absent is not known. The sample table contains around 260,000 clones; only one count was recorded for 84% of them. The top ten clonotypes cover 4.2% of the sample. Source material: peripheral blood. The receptor source for this set is a man aged 60 to 69 with acute or convalescent COVID-19.

V is TRBV24-1 and J is TRBJ1-1; TRBD1 matches at 11 bases. The CDR3 consists of 19 residues. The V and J ends lost 10 bases and 0 bases, in that order; junction bases with no gene match: 18. The V gene's germline CDR1 is KGHDR and CDR2 SFDVKD. DNA for the CDR3: TGTGCCACGCGACCCGGACAGGGGGCATTTGTGGTGATGAACACTGAAGCTTTCTTT. Translating it yields CATRPGQGAFVVMNTEAFF.

The chain joins TRBV7-9 to TRBJ1-3; 7 nucleotides agree with TRBD1. The germline CDR1 and CDR2 sequences are SEHNR and FQNEAQ (reference sequence). J was trimmed by 4 bases and V by 5 bases; bases with no gene match: 8. This CDR3 comprises 15 residues. The DNA for the CDR3 is TGTGCCAGCAGCCCTGACAGGGCGGGAGGAAACACCATATATTTT. Encoded protein: CASSPDRAGGNTIYF.

CDR3 nucleotide sequence: TGTGCCAGCTCACCATCCAGGGAAGTCCTTGACGAGCAGTACTTC. Translated, it gives CASSPSREVLDEQYF. The chain combines TRBV18 with TRBJ2-7; D perhaps matches TRBD1 (5 bases). Trimming removed 2 bases from V and 5 bases from J, with 16 bases in between. The CDR3 contains 15 residues. Germline CDR1 reads KGHSH; CDR2 reads LQKENI. Complete variable domain (other parts from reference TRBV18 and TRBJ2-7): NAGVMQNPRHLVRRRGQEARLRCSPMKGHSHVYWYRQLPEEGLKFMVYLQKENIIDESGMPKERFSAEFPKEGPSILRIQQVVRGDSAAYFCASSPSREVLDEQYFGPGTRLTVT.

The V and J genes are TRBV18 and TRBJ2-3; maybe TRBD1 (5 bases). The CDR3 covers 15 residues. From germline, CDR1 is KGHSH and CDR2 LQKENI. Between the trimmed V and J ends, which lost 8 bases and 5 bases, there was a span of 20 bases. The CDR3 reads CASASEQGLGDTQYF. CDR3 nucleotides: TGTGCCAGCGCTTCTGAGCAGGGTCTAGGAGATACGCAGTATTTT. The full variable domain, its missing parts supplied by reference TRBV18 and TRBJ2-3, is NAGVMQNPRHLVRRRGQEARLRCSPMKGHSHVYWYRQLPEEGLKFMVYLQKENIIDESGMPKERFSAEFPKEGPSILRIQQVVRGDSAAYFCASASEQGLGDTQYFGPGTRLTVL.

The rearrangement uses TRBV18 and TRBJ1-1; TRBD1 matches at 7 bases. From germline, CDR1 is KGHSH and CDR2 LQKENI. V lost 3 bases, J lost 1 base, and 8 bases stayed unmatched. CDR3 length: 16 amino acids. In nucleotides, the CDR3 is TGTGCCAGCTCACCTGTATCGACAGGGCCGAACACTGAAGCTTTCTTT. Amino acids: CASSPVSTGPNTEAFF.

The gene calls are TRBV27 and TRBJ2-2; 8 nucleotides agree with TRBD2. CDR1 MNHEY and CDR2 SMNVEV come from the germline V gene (reference sequence). This CDR3 has 17 amino acids. The ends lost 3 bases at V and 3 bases at J; junction bases unmatched: 9. CDR3 loop: CASSFDERGPYTGELFF. The DNA of the CDR3 is TGTGCCAGCAGTTTTGACGAGCGGGGGCCCTACACCGGGGAGCTGTTTTTT.

The chain joins TRBV9 to TRBJ2-5; 7 bases are a match to TRBD2. CDR1 is SGDLS, CDR2 YYNGEE, per germline. This CDR3 has 14 amino acids. Losses at the gene ends were 1 base for V and 9 bases for J; bases not matched to a gene: 9. The CDR3 DNA is TGTGCCAGCAGCGTAAACCTAGCGGTGACGTCCCAGTACTTC. Protein: CASSVNLAVTSQYF. Complete variable domain (other parts from reference TRBV9 and TRBJ2-5): DSGVTQTPKHLITATGQRVTLRCSPRSGDLSVYWYQQSLDQGLQFLIQYYNGEERAKGNILERFSAQQFPDLHSELNLSSLELGDSALYFCASSVNLAVTSQYFGPGTRLLVL.